This section outlines one T cell receptor beta chain sequence together with its context. The antigen is undetermined. The germline CDR1 and CDR2 sequences are SNHLY and FYNNEI. Unmatched junction bases numbered 5, after V lost 6 bases and J lost 6 bases. The CDR3 is 12 residues long. Sequencing was performed with immunoSEQ multiplex PCR; in TCRdb, only in-frame clones are kept and a portion is missing. The profile shows about 220,000 clones, approximately 94% of them singletons. This sample was taken from a study of T cell responses to AZD1222 COVID-19 vaccine. Study observations and caveats: Most donors were white British and more were female, and clonal diversity was possibly underestimated. Mapped onto spike, vaccine-associated CD4 TCRs spanned it and were dominant at 160-218 and 743-854. Spike-specific TCR breadth and depth went up after people got two AZD1222 doses. Baseline seropositives among AZD1222 recipients totaled only 6 or 7.

The sequence was obtained from an adult in good health. This sequence joins TRBV2 and TRBJ2-7; 7 bases match TRBD2. Sequencing was performed on peripheral blood, taken on day 0 of MenACWY control vaccination. CDR3 loop: CASRQSGVEQYF. In DNA, the CDR3 is TGTGCCAGCAGACAGAGCGGGGTCGAGCAGTACTTC.